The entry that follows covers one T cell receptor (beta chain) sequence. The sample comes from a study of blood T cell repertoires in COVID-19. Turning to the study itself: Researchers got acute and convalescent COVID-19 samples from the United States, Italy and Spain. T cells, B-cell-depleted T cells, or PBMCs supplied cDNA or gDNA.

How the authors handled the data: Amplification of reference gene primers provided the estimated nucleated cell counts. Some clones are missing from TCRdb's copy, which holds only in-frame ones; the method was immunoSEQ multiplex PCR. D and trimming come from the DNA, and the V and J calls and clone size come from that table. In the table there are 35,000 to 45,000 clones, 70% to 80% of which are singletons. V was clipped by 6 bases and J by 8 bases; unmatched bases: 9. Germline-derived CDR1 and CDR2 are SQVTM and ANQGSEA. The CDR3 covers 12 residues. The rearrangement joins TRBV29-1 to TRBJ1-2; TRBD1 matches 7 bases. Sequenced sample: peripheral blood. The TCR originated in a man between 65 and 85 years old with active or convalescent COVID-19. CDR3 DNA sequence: TGCAGCGTCGACGGACAGGCGGGCGGCTACACCTTC. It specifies CSVDGQAGGYTF.